The 15 T cell receptor beta chains given below trace back to one sample, sequenced in a study of T cells after yellow fever vaccination. TCRdb independently ran MiXCR on the 5' RACE reads; one entry per CDR3 protein. The sample consists of about 300,000 distinct CDR3 sequences, approximately 10% of them appearing once. This specimen consisted of CD4+ T cells sorted from PBMCs, obtained 5 days after the yellow fever booster vaccination. These receptors were taken from a man younger than 35 who received the YFV17D yellow fever vaccine.

This clonotype came up a few times. The chain employs TRBV6-1 and TRBJ2-3, with 12 bases matching TRBD2. Per germline, CDR1 MNHNS and CDR2 SASEGT. The CDR3 runs to 17 residues. Germline trimming cut 5 bases from V and 4 bases from J; bases unmatched to any gene: 10. CDR3 nucleotide sequence: TGTGCCAGCAGTCCAACCCGGACTAGCGGGATGGCAGATACGCAGTATTTT. It translates to CASSPTRTSGMADTQYF.

This clonotype was found a few times. In DNA, the CDR3 is TGTGCCACCAGCCCCCCAGGCTCGGGTTCTCGGTACGAGCAGTACTTC. Encoded protein: CATSPPGSGSRYEQYF. The chain combines TRBV15 with TRBJ2-7; unclear D gene. Germline V lookup: CDR1 LNHNV, CDR2 YYDKDF (reference sequence). V was clipped by 5 bases and J by 4 bases, with 21 bases between them. The CDR3 covers 16 residues. Together with reference TRBV15 and TRBJ2-7, the CDR3 gives the full variable domain: DAMVIQNPRYQVTQFGKPVTLSCSQTLNHNVMYWYQQKSSQAPKLLFHYYDKDFNNEADTPDNFQSRRPNTSFCFLDIRSPGLGDTAMYLCATSPPGSGSRYEQYFGPGTRLTVT.

The CDR3 coding sequence is TGCGCCAGCAGCGCCGGACCGTCCGGGGACTATGGCTACACCTTC. It encodes CASSAGPSGDYGYTF. The J gene is TRBJ1-2, the V gene TRBV5-1; unclear D gene. In germline, CDR1 is SGHRS, CDR2 YFSETQ. The CDR3 consists of 15 residues. V dropped 4 bases and J dropped 3 bases, with 16 bases sitting between them.

CDR3 sequence: CASSSTRPGAGGYTF. As DNA, the CDR3 is TGTGCCAGCAGCTCCACCAGGCCGGGTGCGGGTGGCTACACCTTC. The chain employs TRBV7-2 and TRBJ1-2; no firm D call. Between the trimmed V and J ends, which lost 4 bases and 7 bases, there was a span of 19 bases. Germline-derived CDR1 and CDR2 are SGHTA and FQGNSA. The length of the CDR3 is 15 residues.

The V gene is TRBV18, the J gene TRBJ1-2, with 9 bases aligning to TRBD1. Germline-derived CDR1 and CDR2 are KGHSH and LQKENI. There are 14 residues in the CDR3. V lost 6 bases, J lost 7 bases, and 9 bases stayed unmatched. The DNA for the CDR3 is TGTGCCAGCTCGCAGGGACAGGGCGTCGGTGGCTACACCTTC. Translated: CASSQGQGVGGYTF.

The CDR3 DNA reads TGTGCCAGCAGCTTAAGAAGGAAGTCTAAGATCTCTGGAAACACCATATATTTT. It specifies CASSLRRKSKISGNTIYF. The J gene is TRBJ1-3, the V gene TRBV7-3; no clear D gene. The CDR3 covers 18 residues. Germline V lookup: CDR1 SGHTA, CDR2 FQGTGA. Trimming cost V 1 base and J 0 bases, with 16 bases left between them.

This clonotype was counted a few times. The genes are TRBV7-9 and TRBJ2-1, with D tentatively TRBD1 (5 bases). Germline CDR1 is SEHNR and CDR2 is FQNEAQ (reference sequence). Trimming removed 4 bases from V and 7 bases from J, with 8 bases in between. CDR3 length equals 12 residues. The CDR3 nucleotides read TGTGCCAGCAGCTCGAGACAGAATGAGCAGTTCTTC. It yields the protein CASSSRQNEQFF.

The V gene is TRBV19, the J gene TRBJ1-2; no definite D call. V lost 10 bases and J lost 7, with 22 bases in between. The CDR3 sequence is 14 residues long. CDR1 is LNHDA, CDR2 SQIVND, per germline (reference sequence). CDR3: CAISPSWQYGGYTF. The CDR3 DNA is TGTGCCATTTCCCCATCCTGGCAGTACGGTGGCTACACCTTC.

This clonotype was counted a single time. The J gene is TRBJ2-3, the V gene TRBV10-3; D is undetermined. V dropped 7 bases and J dropped 6 bases, with 8 bases sitting between them. Germline values: CDR1 ENHRY, CDR2 SYGVKD. The CDR3 has 11 amino acids. CDR3 residues: CAIIKGDTQYF. DNA for the CDR3: TGTGCCATCATTAAAGGGGATACGCAGTATTTT.

This clonotype was picked up a small number of times. J is TRBJ1-2 and V is TRBV5-1, with D possibly TRBD1 on 5 matching bases. The germline V gene encodes CDR1 SGHRS and CDR2 YFSETQ. The CDR3 is made up of 14 amino acids. V was clipped by 0 bases and J by 3 bases, with 9 bases between them. This chain's CDR3 is CASSLEGSHYGYTF. The CDR3 bases are TGCGCCAGCAGCTTGGAGGGGTCCCACTATGGCTACACCTTC.

In the case of this clonotype: Since a much larger clone is just one base distant, this may be a read error. The chain combines TRBV12-3 or TRBV12-4 with TRBJ2-7; D is unclear. The CDR3 contains 13 residues. Trimming left V 3 bases short and J 6 bases short, with 12 bases between. CDR3 nucleotides: TGTGCCAGCAGTTTCAGGCGGATCTTCGAGCAGTACTTC. Its translation is CASSFRRIFEQYF.

J is TRBJ2-3 and V is TRBV6-4, with 8 bases that match TRBD1. Germline V CDR1 and CDR2: MRHNA, SNTAGT. The junction had 2 bases not matched to a gene; V was cut back by 4 bases and J by 5 bases. The CDR3 consists of 13 residues. The CDR3 sequence is CASSGTGGDTQYF. CDR3 DNA: TGTGCCAGCAGTGGAACAGGGGGAGATACGCAGTATTTT.

This clonotype appeared a few times. J is TRBJ1-3 and V is TRBV20-1; the D is unclear. Germline CDR1 DFQATT, CDR2 SNEGSKA (reference sequence). This CDR3 contains 14 residues. V lost 6 bases and J lost 0, with 12 bases in between. CDR3 region: CSAPDRDSGNTIYF. As DNA, the CDR3 is TGCAGTGCCCCAGACCGGGACTCTGGAAACACCATATATTTT.

This clonotype showed up just a few times. CDR3 nucleotides: TGTGCCATCGCCGGGACAGGGGGCACTGAAGCTTTCTTT. As protein: CAIAGTGGTEAFF. The chain employs TRBV10-3 and TRBJ1-1; 11 bases are shared with TRBD1. Germline V gene data show CDR1 as ENHRY and CDR2 as SYGVKD. V shed 8 bases and J 4 bases; nucleotides not matched to a gene: 3. The CDR3 has 13 amino acids.

The rearrangement links TRBV24-1 to TRBJ2-3; TRBD2 aligns across 9 bases. Per germline, CDR1 KGHDR and CDR2 SFDVKD. The CDR3 is 15 residues long. After removal of 10 bases from V and 6 bases from J, the junction contained 13 bases not matched to a gene. The CDR3 loop reads CATQGGRGGEDTQYF. The DNA of the CDR3 is TGTGCCACGCAAGGAGGGCGGGGGGGCGAGGATACGCAGTATTTT.